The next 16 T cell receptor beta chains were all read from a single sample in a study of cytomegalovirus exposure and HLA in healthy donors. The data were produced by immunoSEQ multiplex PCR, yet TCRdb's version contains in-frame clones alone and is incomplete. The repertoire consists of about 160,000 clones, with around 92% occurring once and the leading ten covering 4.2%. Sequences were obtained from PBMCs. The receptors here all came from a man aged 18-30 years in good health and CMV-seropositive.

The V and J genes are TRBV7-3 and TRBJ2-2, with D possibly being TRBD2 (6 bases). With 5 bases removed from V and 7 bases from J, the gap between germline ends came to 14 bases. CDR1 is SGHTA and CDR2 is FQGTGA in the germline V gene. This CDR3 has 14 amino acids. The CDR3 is CASSPLAEGGELFF. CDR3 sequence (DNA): TGTGCCAGCAGCCCGCTGGCGGAGGGCGGGGAGCTGTTTTTT.

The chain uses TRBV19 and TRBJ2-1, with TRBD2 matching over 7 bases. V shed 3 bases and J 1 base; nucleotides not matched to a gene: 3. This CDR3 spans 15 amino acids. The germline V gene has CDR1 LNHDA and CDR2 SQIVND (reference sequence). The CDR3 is CASSMVAGSYNEQFF. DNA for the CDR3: TGTGCCAGTAGTATGGTAGCGGGTTCCTACAATGAGCAGTTCTTC.

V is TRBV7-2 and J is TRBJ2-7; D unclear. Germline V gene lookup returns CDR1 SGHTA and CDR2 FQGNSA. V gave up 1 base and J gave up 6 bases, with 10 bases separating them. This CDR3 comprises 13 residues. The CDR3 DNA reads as TGTGCCAGCAGCTTAGGTGTAGTTAGCGAGCAGTACTTC. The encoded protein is CASSLGVVSEQYF.

The CDR3 DNA sequence: TGTGCCAGCAGTTTATCTTTCCAAGGCGGCAAAAACATTCAGTACTTC. It translates to CASSLSFQGGKNIQYF. This chain links TRBV28 with TRBJ2-4, with D hard to call. The CDR3 is 16 residues long. Germline-derived CDR1 and CDR2 are MDHEN and SYDVKM. Trimming removed 1 base from V and 3 bases from J, with 13 bases in between. Drawing the rest from reference TRBV28 and TRBJ2-4, the complete variable domain is DVKVTQSSRYLVKRTGEKVFLECVQDMDHENMFWYRQDPGLGLRLIYFSYDVKMKEKGDIPEGYSVSREKKERFSLILESASTNQTSMYLCASSLSFQGGKNIQYFGAGTRLSVL.

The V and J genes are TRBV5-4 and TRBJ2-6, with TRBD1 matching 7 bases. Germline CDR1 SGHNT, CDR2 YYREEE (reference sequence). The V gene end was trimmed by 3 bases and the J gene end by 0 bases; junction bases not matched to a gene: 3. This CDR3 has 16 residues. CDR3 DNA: TGTGCCAGCAGCTATAACAGGGGCTCTGGGGCCAACGTCCTGACTTTC. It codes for CASSYNRGSGANVLTF. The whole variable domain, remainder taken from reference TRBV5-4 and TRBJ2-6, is ETGVTQSPTHLIKTRGQQVTLRCSSQSGHNTVSWYQQALGQGPQFIFQYYREEENGRGNFPPRFSGLQFPNYSSELNVNALELDDSALYLCASSYNRGSGANVLTFGAGSRLTVL.

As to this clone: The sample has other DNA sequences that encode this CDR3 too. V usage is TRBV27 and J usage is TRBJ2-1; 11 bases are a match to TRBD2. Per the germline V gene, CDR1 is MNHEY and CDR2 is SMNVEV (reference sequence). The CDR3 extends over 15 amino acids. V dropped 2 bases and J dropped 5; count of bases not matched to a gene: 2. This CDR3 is CASSLGTSGNNEQFF. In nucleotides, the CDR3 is TGTGCCAGCAGTTTAGGGACTAGCGGCAACAATGAGCAGTTCTTC.

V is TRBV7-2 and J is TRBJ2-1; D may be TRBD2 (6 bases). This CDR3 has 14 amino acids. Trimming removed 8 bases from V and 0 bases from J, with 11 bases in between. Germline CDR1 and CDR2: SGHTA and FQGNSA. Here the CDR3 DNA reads TGTGCCAGCGGGCGGGGCCACTCCTACAATGAGCAGTTCTTC. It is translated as CASGRGHSYNEQFF.

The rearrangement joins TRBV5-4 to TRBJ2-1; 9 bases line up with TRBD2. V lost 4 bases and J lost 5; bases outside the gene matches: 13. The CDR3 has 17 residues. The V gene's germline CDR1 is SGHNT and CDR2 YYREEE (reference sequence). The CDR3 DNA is TGTGCCAGCAGCATCAGGGTGCCTAGCGGGATTAACAATGAGCAGTTCTTC. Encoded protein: CASSIRVPSGINNEQFF. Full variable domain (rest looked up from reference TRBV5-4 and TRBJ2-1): ETGVTQSPTHLIKTRGQQVTLRCSSQSGHNTVSWYQQALGQGPQFIFQYYREEENGRGNFPPRFSGLQFPNYSSELNVNALELDDSALYLCASSIRVPSGINNEQFFGPGTRLTVL.

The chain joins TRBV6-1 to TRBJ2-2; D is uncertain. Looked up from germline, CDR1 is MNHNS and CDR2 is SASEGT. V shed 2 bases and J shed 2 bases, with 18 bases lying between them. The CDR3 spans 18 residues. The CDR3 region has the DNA TGTGCCAGCAGTGAATCCCGACGACAAATTCTAAACACCGGGGAGCTGTTTTTT. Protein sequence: CASSESRRQILNTGELFF.

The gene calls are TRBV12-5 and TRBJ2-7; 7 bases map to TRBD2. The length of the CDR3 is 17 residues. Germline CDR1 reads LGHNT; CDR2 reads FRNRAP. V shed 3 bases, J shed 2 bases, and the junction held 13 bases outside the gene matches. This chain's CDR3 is CASGLAPGTTSTYEQYF. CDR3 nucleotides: TGTGCTAGTGGTTTAGCCCCCGGGACTACTTCAACCTACGAGCAGTACTTC.

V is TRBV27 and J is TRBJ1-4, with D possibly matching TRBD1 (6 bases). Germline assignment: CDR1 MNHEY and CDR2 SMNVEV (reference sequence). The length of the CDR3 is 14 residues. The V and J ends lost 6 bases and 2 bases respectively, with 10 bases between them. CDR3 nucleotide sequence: TGTGCCAGCAGCTACACAGGGACTAATGAAAAACTGTTTTTT. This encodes CASSYTGTNEKLFF.

In nucleotides, the CDR3 is TGCAGCTCCCGGGACAGCCTTTTTGAAGCTTTCTTT. This translates into CSSRDSLFEAFF. The chain employs TRBV29-1 and TRBJ1-1; TRBD1 aligns across 7 bases. From germline, CDR1 is SQVTM and CDR2 ANQGSEA. This CDR3 is built from 12 residues. V lost 8 bases, J lost 7 bases, and 10 bases stayed unmatched. Based on the CDR3 plus reference TRBV29-1 and TRBJ1-1, the full variable domain is SAVISQKPSRDICQRGTSLTIQCQVDSQVTMMFWYRQQPGQSLTLIATANQGSEATYESGFVIDKFPISRPNLTFSTLTVSNMSPEDSSIYLCSSRDSLFEAFFGQGTRLTVV.

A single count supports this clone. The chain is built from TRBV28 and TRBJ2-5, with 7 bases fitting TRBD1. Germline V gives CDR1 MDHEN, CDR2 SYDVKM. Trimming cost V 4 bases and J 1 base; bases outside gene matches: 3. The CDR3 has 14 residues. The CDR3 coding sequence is TGTGCCAGCAGTTGGGACAGCCTCCAAGAGACCCAGTACTTC. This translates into CASSWDSLQETQYF.

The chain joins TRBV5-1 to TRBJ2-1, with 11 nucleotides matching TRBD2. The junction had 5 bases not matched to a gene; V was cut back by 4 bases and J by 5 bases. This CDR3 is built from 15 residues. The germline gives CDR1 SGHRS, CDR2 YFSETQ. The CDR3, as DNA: TGCGCCAGCAGCCGGACTAGCGGGCATGACAATGAGCAGTTCTTC. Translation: CASSRTSGHDNEQFF. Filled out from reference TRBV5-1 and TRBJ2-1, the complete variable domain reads KAGVTQTPRYLIKTRGQQVTLSCSPISGHRSVSWYQQTPGQGLQFLFEYFSETQRNKGNFPGRFSGRQFSNSRSEMNVSTLELGDSALYLCASSRTSGHDNEQFFGPGTRLTVL.

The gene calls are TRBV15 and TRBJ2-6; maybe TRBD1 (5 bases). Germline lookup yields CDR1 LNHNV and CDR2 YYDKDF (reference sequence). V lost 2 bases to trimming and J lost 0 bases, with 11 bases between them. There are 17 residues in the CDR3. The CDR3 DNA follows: TGTGCCACCAGCAGAACTATCAGGGCCTCTGGGGCCAACGTCCTGACTTTC. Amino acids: CATSRTIRASGANVLTF.

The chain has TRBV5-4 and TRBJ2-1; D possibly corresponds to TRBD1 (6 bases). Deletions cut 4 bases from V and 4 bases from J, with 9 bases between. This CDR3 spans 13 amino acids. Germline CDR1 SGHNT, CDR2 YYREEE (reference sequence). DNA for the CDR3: TGTGCCAGCAGCCGGACAGATTACAATGAGCAGTTCTTC. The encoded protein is CASSRTDYNEQFF.